This T cell receptor (beta chain) was retrieved from a study of T cell responses to AZD1222 COVID-19 vaccine. Study-wide results and caveats: Across spike, vaccine-associated CD4 TCRs were found, dominant at 160-218 and 743-854. Donors, mostly white British, included more females; clonal diversity was possibly underestimated. Elevations in Spike-specific TCR breadth and depth followed administration of two AZD1222 doses.

Trimming at V came to 6 bases and at J to 7 bases, leaving 7 bases not matched to a gene. The CDR3 covers 13 residues. Some clones are missing from TCRdb's copy, which holds only in-frame ones; the method was immunoSEQ multiplex PCR. The profile covers around 100,000 clones, with 80% to 90% appearing a single time and roughly 4.2% taken by the ten largest. This clone was seen just once. The target antigen is unknown. V and J are TRBV12-3 or TRBV12-4 and TRBJ2-7, with 9 positions matching TRBD1. The receptor comes from an adult in good health. This specimen consisted of peripheral blood, obtained on day 0 of MenACWY control vaccination. CDR3 loop: CASRGQGREEQYF. In nucleotides, the CDR3 is TGTGCCAGCAGGGGACAGGGCAGAGAAGAGCAGTACTTC.